This T cell receptor (beta chain) was observed in a study of OX40 agonist ivuxolimab in advanced cancers. Background for the entire study: Ivuxolimab was an agonistic, fully human IgG2 monoclonal antibody directed against OX40 (CD134), a costimulatory receptor. Intravenous ivuxolimab was administered to patients every 2 weeks at six dose levels: 0.01, 0.1, 0.3, 1.5, 3 and 10 mg/kg. Of the approximately 53 patients in dose escalation, some 20 had hepatocellular carcinoma, roughly 15 had melanoma, 9 had renal cell carcinoma and 9 had head and neck cancer. In the dose-escalation cohort, roughly 80% of patients were male, and the mean age was approximately 60 years, with a range of about 23 to 90. Prior anti-PD-1, anti-PD-L1 or anti-CTLA-4 therapy was permitted, and 40% of dose-escalation patients had received checkpoint inhibitors. Three dose-escalation patients achieved partial responses, one with hepatocellular carcinoma and two with cutaneous melanoma. Peripheral TCRbeta sequencing was intended to test whether TCR sequence diversity was altered and clonal T-cell expansion was caused by ivuxolimab. The monotherapy dose-escalation portion (N of about 50 patients) of the phase I ivuxolimab trial is reported in the paper. Study-wide findings and limitations: At doses of 0.1 to 3.0 mg/kg, clonal expansion of both CD4+ and CD8+ T cells in blood was seen between baseline and week 6. Low levels of normalized T-cell clonal expansion were also seen in some nonresponding patients. After ivuxolimab, more expanded clones were found on average in CD8+ T cells than in CD4+ T cells. The antigen specificity of the peripheral T cells that underwent clonal expansion was not determined. In the 0.1-3.0 mg/kg groups, partial responders had among the lowest normalized peripheral clonal expansion, particularly in CD8+ T cells.

For this clone: The specificity of this receptor is unknown. Per-base qualities were not stored, and no clone one base away is much larger.

The trial excluded patients who had a history of autoimmune disease or were on systemic immunosuppression. Peripheral blood for TCR sequencing was collected from all dose cohorts at baseline, on cycle 4 day 1, and on cycle 7 day 1. Samples came from an open-label, multicenter, first-in-human phase I dose-escalation trial of ivuxolimab. Adults with locally advanced or metastatic melanoma, renal cell, hepatocellular, or head and neck squamous cell carcinoma were enrolled in the trial. Before TCR sequencing, CD4+ T cells and CD8+ T cells were sorted from peripheral blood as separate populations. Genomic DNA was isolated from the sorted cells so that the TCRbeta CDR3 region could be sequenced. The immunoSEQ Assay was used for sequencing of TCRbeta CDR3 regions. As stored in TCRdb, this immuneACCESS dataset retains in-frame rearrangements with V and J assigned. A fraction of the clones does not appear; measured against another copy, unresolved V genes explain less than half of the discrepancy, and the remainder lacks a known reason. The sample has tens of thousands of clones on record, roughly 90% of them singletons. About a tenth of the sample is taken by the ten largest.

The receptor's source is an adult with an advanced solid tumor such as melanoma, head and neck, liver or kidney cancer. Source: CD4+ or CD8+ T cells sorted from blood, taken in a trial of the OX40 agonist ivuxolimab.

The CDR3 is CASSQTAGELDEQFF. The DNA is TGTGCCAGCAGCCAAACGGCGGGAGAGTTGGATGAGCAGTTCTTC. The V and J segments used are TRBV7-3 and TRBJ2-1; 7 middle bases align to TRBD2. Looking up the germline V gene yields CDR1 SGHTA and CDR2 FQGTGA. For this chain, trimming is 5 bases at the V end and 8 bases at the J end, and the number of junction bases without a gene match is 12. Inclusive of the bounding cysteine and phenylalanine, the CDR3 is 15 residues long. The sequence is cut down to CDR3 DNA, 45 bases in frame from base 1.